In this sample, the clone carrying this TCR beta chain turned up a few times. Its antigen remains unidentified. These data belong to a study of early T cells in non-severe SARS-CoV-2 infection. Study-wide background: Unsorted whole-blood RNA was sequenced in bulk, leaving chains unpaired.

Regarding the study as a whole: VDJdb matches were skewed toward anti-spike CD8 T cell responses.

Unique molecular identifier tags were affixed to discrete cDNA molecules. TCRdb redid the calling of the 5' RACE reads with MiXCR, one entry per CDR3 protein. Of about 90,000 distinct CDR3 sequences listed, over 9.5% are singletons. The clonotype was recovered from an adult who was a healthcare worker with PCR-confirmed SARS-CoV-2 infection or an uninfected control (not recorded which). Material: whole blood, obtained at baseline.

The CDR3 DNA reads as TGTGCCAGCAGCTTCCCTACACGGCAGATGGATGAAAAACTGTTTTTT. Translated: CASSFPTRQMDEKLFF. The chain is built from TRBV5-5 and TRBJ1-4; D unresolved. CDR3 length equals 16 residues. CDR1 is SGHKS, CDR2 YYEKEE, per germline (reference sequence). V dropped 2 bases and J dropped 6 bases, with 17 bases sitting between them.